The 30 T cell receptor beta chains given below trace back to one sample, sequenced in a study of T cell responses to AZD1222 COVID-19 vaccine. Data came from immunoSEQ multiplex PCR; TCRdb stores just in-frame clones and leaves some out. The sample has about 92,000 clones; around 86% are singletons. The source was peripheral blood, collected on day 0 of AZD1222 vaccination. The receptor source for this set is an adult in good health.

V gene TRBV28 combines with J gene TRBJ2-1; TRBD2 agrees at 10 bases. The CDR3 totals 15 residues. Trimming cost V 5 bases and J 3 bases; bases outside gene matches: 4. Germline-derived CDR1 and CDR2 are MDHEN and SYDVKM. Written as DNA, the CDR3 is TGTGCCAGCAGTCTGGGACTAGCGAGCTACAATGAGCAGTTCTTC. Its protein product is CASSLGLASYNEQFF.

The rearrangement uses TRBV3-1 (or the pseudogene TRBV3-2) and TRBJ2-2, with D unclear. The CDR3 sequence is 14 residues long. Trimming removed 1 base at V and 6 bases at J, with 9 bases between. Germline CDR1 and CDR2: LGHDT and YNNKEL (reference sequence). CDR3 protein: CASSQVGLPGELFF. Here the CDR3 DNA reads TGTGCCAGCAGCCAAGTTGGTTTACCCGGGGAGCTGTTTTTT.

This chain uses TRBV29-1 with TRBJ2-7, with 13 bases fitting TRBD2. The junction had 6 bases not matched to a gene; V was cut back by 4 bases and J by 6 bases. There are 14 residues in the CDR3. Germline CDR1 and CDR2: SQVTM and ANQGSEA. CDR3 DNA: TGCAGCGTTGTAGGACTAGCGGGAGACCGCGAGCAGTACTTC. This gives the protein CSVVGLAGDREQYF.

The chain uses TRBV7-2 and TRBJ2-2, with 12 bases that match TRBD2. This CDR3 has 16 amino acids. CDR1 is SGHTA, CDR2 FQGNSA, per germline. The trim removed 7 bases at V and 5 bases at J, leaving 8 bases unmatched. CDR3: CASTLPSGGETGELFF. The CDR3 bases are TGTGCCAGCACCCTACCTAGCGGGGGGGAAACCGGGGAGCTGTTTTTT.

The chain joins TRBV27 to TRBJ2-3; D gene ambiguous. V was clipped by 6 bases and J by 7 bases, with 17 bases between them. The CDR3 is made up of 14 amino acids. Germline CDR1 MNHEY, CDR2 SMNVEV (reference sequence). The CDR3 is CASSYTDQLHTQYF. The CDR3 DNA follows: TGTGCCAGCAGCTACACCGACCAGCTTCATACGCAGTATTTT.

V and J are TRBV7-9 and TRBJ1-1; D is uncertain. This CDR3 has 12 amino acids. Looked up from germline, CDR1 is SEHNR and CDR2 is FQNEAQ (reference sequence). Trimming left V 5 bases short and J 6 bases short, with 10 bases between. The CDR3 coding sequence is TGTGCCAGCAGCCCAGAGTCCTCTGAAGCTTTCTTT. Its translation is CASSPESSEAFF. Using reference TRBV7-9 and TRBJ1-1 for the parts outside the CDR3, the full variable domain is DTGVSQNPRHKITKRGQNVTFRCDPISEHNRLYWYRQTLGQGPEFLTYFQNEAQLEKSRLLSDRFSAERPKGSFSTLEIQRTEQGDSAMYLCASSPESSEAFFGQGTRLTVV.

The chain couples TRBV19 to TRBJ2-7; D remains ambiguous. The CDR3 loop spans 13 amino acids. Germline CDR1 LNHDA, CDR2 SQIVND (reference sequence). Trimming pared 1 base from V and 7 bases from J, leaving 11 bases between. CDR3 coding DNA: TGTGCCAGTAGTATAGTTGGTTTTGGTGAGCAGTACTTC. Protein sequence: CASSIVGFGEQYF. Drawing the rest from reference TRBV19 and TRBJ2-7, the complete variable domain is DGGITQSPKYLFRKEGQNVTLSCEQNLNHDAMYWYRQDPGQGLRLIYYSQIVNDFQKGDIAEGYSVSREKKESFPLTVTSAQKNPTAFYLCASSIVGFGEQYFGPGTRLTVT.

The genes are TRBV5-1 and TRBJ1-4, with D unclear. The CDR3 spans 13 residues. The germline V gene has CDR1 SGHRS and CDR2 YFSETQ. The V end was cut by 0 bases, the J end by 6 bases, with 6 bases between. CDR3 amino acids: CASSLGQDEKLFF. The CDR3 nucleotides read TGCGCCAGCAGCTTGGGCCAAGATGAAAAACTGTTTTTT. The variable domain in full, with the rest retrieved from reference TRBV5-1 and TRBJ1-4, is KAGVTQTPRYLIKTRGQQVTLSCSPISGHRSVSWYQQTPGQGLQFLFEYFSETQRNKGNFPGRFSGRQFSNSRSEMNVSTLELGDSALYLCASSLGQDEKLFFGSGTQLSVL.

The chain uses TRBV19 and TRBJ2-2; no clear D gene. CDR1 is LNHDA, CDR2 SQIVND, per germline (reference sequence). V lost 6 bases, J lost 2 bases, and 10 bases lay in between. This CDR3 comprises 14 residues. In nucleotides, the CDR3 is TGTGCCAGTAGCCGGACCGTAAACACCGGGGAGCTGTTTTTT. It encodes CASSRTVNTGELFF.

The chain recombines TRBV19 with TRBJ2-7, with a tentative D call TRBD2 (6 bases). Per germline, CDR1 LNHDA and CDR2 SQIVND (reference sequence). Trimming removed 7 bases from V and 3 bases from J, with 16 bases in between. The CDR3 spans 14 residues. The chain's CDR3 is CASKRASDFYEQYF. CDR3 nucleotide sequence: TGTGCCAGTAAAAGGGCTAGCGACTTCTACGAGCAGTACTTC.

The rearrangement links TRBV11-2 to TRBJ2-3; weak D call: TRBD2 (6 bases). CDR3 length: 14 amino acids. CDR1 is SGHAT, CDR2 FQNNGV, per germline. The germline V and J ends were trimmed by 5 bases and 5 bases, with 14 bases remaining between them. The DNA for the CDR3 is TGTGCCAGCAGCGCCCGGGACTTTATAGATACGCAGTATTTT. Protein: CASSARDFIDTQYF.

CDR3 amino acids: CASSRMTGSAEAFF. CDR3 nucleotides: TGTGCCAGCAGTCGGATGACAGGGAGCGCTGAAGCTTTCTTT. V is TRBV6-5 and J is TRBJ1-1, with TRBD1 matching over 7 bases. The CDR3 runs 14 residues. Germline-derived CDR1 and CDR2 are MNHEY and SVGAGI. After removal of 5 bases from V and 6 bases from J, the junction contained 9 bases not matched to a gene.

J is TRBJ2-3 and V is TRBV5-1; D call uncertain. CDR1 SGHRS and CDR2 YFSETQ come from the germline V gene. This CDR3 spans 15 amino acids. Between the trimmed V and J ends, which lost 4 bases and 1 base, there was a span of 13 bases. CDR3 sequence reads: CASSPVGQGTDTQYF. The CDR3 coding sequence is TGCGCCAGCAGCCCGGTTGGGCAGGGCACAGATACGCAGTATTTT.

The V gene is TRBV5-5, the J gene TRBJ1-2, with 9 bases that match TRBD1. V shed 4 bases, J shed 2 bases, and the junction held 3 bases outside the gene matches. The CDR3 covers 14 residues. CDR1 and CDR2 (germline): SGHKS, YYEKEE (reference sequence). The CDR3 loop reads CASSRDRENYGYTF. In nucleotides, the CDR3 is TGTGCCAGCAGCCGGGACAGGGAGAACTATGGCTACACCTTC. Based on the CDR3 plus reference TRBV5-5 and TRBJ1-2, the full variable domain is DAGVTQSPTHLIKTRGQQVTLRCSPISGHKSVSWYQQVLGQGPQFIFQYYEKEERGRGNFPDRFSARQFPNYSSELNVNALLLGDSALYLCASSRDRENYGYTFGSGTRLTVV.

V and J are TRBV6-5 and TRBJ2-7, with TRBD2 matching 11 bases. The CDR3 is 15 residues long. Germline V gives CDR1 MNHEY, CDR2 SVGAGI. Germline trimming cut 5 bases from V and 7 bases from J; bases unmatched to any gene: 10. This chain's CDR3 is CASSPTSGTAREQYF. The CDR3 nucleotides read TGTGCCAGCAGTCCGACTAGCGGGACCGCGAGGGAGCAGTACTTC.

This chain joins TRBV3-1 (or the pseudogene TRBV3-2) and TRBJ1-2, with D unclear. Per the germline V gene, CDR1 is LGHDT and CDR2 is YNNKEL (reference sequence). CDR3 size: 14 residues. The V and J ends lost 1 base and 7 bases respectively, with 13 bases between them. The CDR3 DNA follows: TGTGCCAGCAGCCAAGGAGGAGGATCGGTTGGCTACACCTTC. Translation gives CASSQGGGSVGYTF.

The gene calls are TRBV19 and TRBJ1-1; D is uncertain. The germline CDR1 and CDR2 sequences are LNHDA and SQIVND (reference sequence). There are 15 residues in the CDR3. V was clipped by 6 bases and J by 5 bases, with 19 bases between them. DNA of the CDR3: TGTGCCAGTAGCCCCCCTGGGCTGCCGGGAACTGAAGCTTTCTTT. The encoded protein is CASSPPGLPGTEAFF.

The rearrangement links TRBV28 to TRBJ2-5; maybe TRBD1 (5 bases). Germline V gene lookup returns CDR1 MDHEN and CDR2 SYDVKM. The ends were cut back, 8 bases at V and 0 bases at J, with 19 bases in the middle. CDR3 size: 16 residues. The CDR3 reads CASSWQQVGYQETQYF. In DNA form, the CDR3 reads TGTGCCAGCTCTTGGCAACAGGTTGGGTACCAAGAGACCCAGTACTTC.

This sequence joins TRBV19 and TRBJ2-2; TRBD2 agrees at 8 bases. With V trimmed by 5 bases and J by 4 bases, 9 bases remained unmatched. Looked up from germline, CDR1 is LNHDA and CDR2 is SQIVND (reference sequence). This CDR3 has 16 residues. CDR3 in amino acids: CASSLQAGVGTGELFF. CDR3 DNA: TGTGCCAGTAGTTTACAAGCGGGAGTCGGCACCGGGGAGCTGTTTTTT.

The chain joins TRBV28 to TRBJ1-4; D not resolved. The CDR3 extends over 17 amino acids. Germline V gives CDR1 MDHEN, CDR2 SYDVKM. V was shortened by 6 bases and J by 0 bases, with 17 bases between the two germline ends. The CDR3 region is CASRYADLGATNEKLFF. CDR3 nucleotide sequence: TGTGCCAGCAGGTACGCCGACCTCGGTGCAACTAATGAAAAACTGTTTTTT.

This chain uses TRBV7-2 with TRBJ1-6; no definite D call. Germline values: CDR1 SGHTA, CDR2 FQGNSA. V gave up 5 bases and J gave up 0 bases, with 11 bases separating them. The CDR3 contains 16 residues. CDR3 in DNA: TGTGCCAGCAGCACCGGGCAGAGCTCCTATAATTCACCCCTCCACTTT. Translating gives CASSTGQSSYNSPLHF.

The chain carries TRBV19 and TRBJ1-1; 7 nucleotides align to TRBD1. The CDR3 runs 15 residues. The germline gives CDR1 LNHDA, CDR2 SQIVND (reference sequence). V dropped 7 bases and J dropped 5; count of bases not matched to a gene: 13. The DNA of the CDR3 is TGTGCCAGTAACAAGGGGGCCGGGAGAGGAACTGAAGCTTTCTTT. Protein: CASNKGAGRGTEAFF. The variable domain in full, completed from reference TRBV19 and TRBJ1-1, reads DGGITQSPKYLFRKEGQNVTLSCEQNLNHDAMYWYRQDPGQGLRLIYYSQIVNDFQKGDIAEGYSVSREKKESFPLTVTSAQKNPTAFYLCASNKGAGRGTEAFFGQGTRLTVV.

On this clone: One end of the junction does not line up with germline, which may come from a read error. The J gene is TRBJ2-1, the V gene TRBV2; 11 nucleotides align to TRBD2. Germline lookup yields CDR1 SNHLY and CDR2 FYNNEI. The CDR3 length is 15 residues. The CDR3 coding sequence is TGTGCCAGCAGTGAAGAGAAGCGACTAGCGGGGTTCAAGCTCTTC. As protein: CASSEEKRLAGFKLF.

The chain joins TRBV28 to TRBJ2-2; D gene uncertain. In germline, CDR1 is MDHEN, CDR2 SYDVKM. There are 12 residues in the CDR3. V lost 8 bases and J 4 bases, leaving 8 bases between the germline ends. The CDR3 reads CASRFTTGELFF. The CDR3 DNA is TGTGCCAGCCGGTTTACCACCGGGGAGCTGTTTTTT.

The chain carries TRBV19 and TRBJ1-1, with D possibly being TRBD1 (5 bases). V was clipped by 7 bases and J by 7 bases, with 19 bases between them. Germline CDR1 LNHDA, CDR2 SQIVND (reference sequence). This CDR3 is built from 14 residues. CDR3 nucleotides: TGTGCCAGTAAGTTCGGGGTTCGACAGCTTGAAGCTTTCTTT. Its translation is CASKFGVRQLEAFF.

CDR3 region: CASSPHGGGPGELFF. For the CDR3, the DNA is TGTGCCAGTAGTCCCCATGGAGGGGGCCCCGGGGAGCTGTTTTTT. The chain combines TRBV19 with TRBJ2-2, with D perhaps TRBD1 (7 bases). The CDR3 is 15 amino acids. Trimming removed 5 bases at V and 6 bases at J, with 16 bases between. Germline CDR1 LNHDA, CDR2 SQIVND (reference sequence). Combining the CDR3 with reference TRBV19 and TRBJ2-2 gives the whole variable domain DGGITQSPKYLFRKEGQNVTLSCEQNLNHDAMYWYRQDPGQGLRLIYYSQIVNDFQKGDIAEGYSVSREKKESFPLTVTSAQKNPTAFYLCASSPHGGGPGELFFGEGSRLTVL.

The chain links TRBV5-1 to TRBJ2-6; D is unresolved. Germline V gene data show CDR1 as SGHRS and CDR2 as YFSETQ. This CDR3 is built from 16 residues. With 3 bases removed from V and 0 bases from J, the gap between germline ends came to 10 bases. CDR3 sequence: CASSSHGNSGANVLTF. The DNA of the CDR3 is TGCGCCAGCAGCTCCCACGGTAACTCTGGGGCCAACGTCCTGACTTTC.

V and J are TRBV5-5 and TRBJ1-5; D is perhaps TRBD1 (6 bases). V was shortened by 0 bases and J by 10 bases, with 8 bases between the two germline ends. The length of the CDR3 is 12 residues. Germline CDR1 is SGHKS and CDR2 is YYEKEE (reference sequence). CDR3 nucleotide sequence: TGTGCCAGCAGCTTGGAACAGGGCCCCCAGCATTTT. As protein: CASSLEQGPQHF.

The gene calls are TRBV28 and TRBJ2-1, with D hard to call. With 6 bases removed from V and 4 bases from J, the gap between germline ends came to 7 bases. The CDR3 length is 12 residues. Germline V gene data show CDR1 as MDHEN and CDR2 as SYDVKM. CDR3 coding DNA: TGTGCCAGCAGCTTTCAGTACAATGAGCAGTTCTTC. This sequence encodes CASSFQYNEQFF.

This chain links TRBV6-5 with TRBJ1-1; weak D call: TRBD1 (6 bases). The V gene lost 6 bases and the J gene lost 4 bases, with 15 bases spanning the gap. The CDR3 runs to 14 residues. The germline V gene has CDR1 MNHEY and CDR2 SVGAGI. Here the CDR3 DNA reads TGTGCCAGCAGGGGGGGCGGGGCGAGCACTGAAGCTTTCTTT. Amino acids: CASRGGGASTEAFF.